The 17 T cell receptor beta chains in this list originate from one sample, sequenced in a study of shared clonotypes between healthy human individuals. The method was immunoSEQ multiplex PCR; TCRdb's version includes in-frame clones alone and lacks a portion of them. Of about 1 million clones detected, around four fifths appear once; the ten largest clones hold roughly 1.4%. The sequencing input was memory CD4+ T cells sorted from blood. Subset defined: CD45RA-negative fraction. These receptors all come from a man between 18 and 35 years old in good health.

V and J are TRBV5-1 and TRBJ2-7; D is unclear. Germline V lookup: CDR1 SGHRS, CDR2 YFSETQ. The ends were cut back, 3 bases at V and 4 bases at J, with 11 bases in the middle. The CDR3 sequence is 13 residues long. This CDR3 is CASSSGMGYEQYF. Here the CDR3 DNA reads TGCGCCAGCAGCTCAGGAATGGGTTACGAGCAGTACTTC.

The chain carries TRBV7-2 and TRBJ2-2; D remains unclear. The CDR3 is 12 amino acids. V was trimmed by 0 bases and J by 6 bases, leaving 2 bases between them. The germline V gene has CDR1 SGHTA and CDR2 FQGNSA. CDR3 DNA: TGTGCCAGCAGCTTAGCTGCCGGGGAGCTGTTTTTT. As protein: CASSLAAGELFF.

This clone turned up a few times. The chain carries TRBV5-1 and TRBJ2-2, with TRBD2 matching 7 bases. The CDR3 runs to 16 residues. V was clipped by 0 bases and J by 6 bases; unmatched bases: 8. Germline CDR1 is SGHRS and CDR2 is YFSETQ. CDR3: CASSLGTSVGAGELFF. DNA for the CDR3: TGCGCCAGCAGCTTGGGTACTAGCGTTGGCGCCGGGGAGCTGTTTTTT.

There are a few counts of this clone. This sample also contains other DNA sequences that code for the same CDR3. The rearrangement links TRBV18 to TRBJ1-1; D is uncertain. From germline, CDR1 is KGHSH and CDR2 LQKENI. The CDR3 length is 13 residues. V lost 2 bases, J lost 3 bases, and 7 bases lay in between. Written as DNA, the CDR3 is TGTGCCAGCTCACCATCTGGGTACACTGAAGCTTTCTTT. Its translation: CASSPSGYTEAFF. The whole variable domain, remainder taken from reference TRBV18 and TRBJ1-1, is NAGVMQNPRHLVRRRGQEARLRCSPMKGHSHVYWYRQLPEEGLKFMVYLQKENIIDESGMPKERFSAEFPKEGPSILRIQQVVRGDSAAYFCASSPSGYTEAFFGQGTRLTVV.

The sample holds a few counts of this clone. This sequence is one base from a far larger clone and is likely a read error. The sample holds other DNA sequences that translate to the same CDR3. The chain is built from TRBV10-3 and TRBJ2-2; D call uncertain. Germline CDR1 and CDR2: ENHRY and SYGVKD. V gave up 7 bases and J gave up 1 base, with 4 bases separating them. This CDR3 contains 12 residues. The CDR3 here is CAITENTGELFF. CDR3 nucleotide sequence: TGTGCCATCACCGAGAACACCGGGGAGCTGTTTTTT.

This sequence joins TRBV28 and TRBJ1-3, with a possible D match to TRBD1 (5 bases). Germline values: CDR1 MDHEN, CDR2 SYDVKM. Trimming removed 7 bases from V and 2 bases from J, with 18 bases in between. There are 16 residues in the CDR3. The CDR3 DNA is TGTGCCAGCAATCCTACCGGGGCAGGGACTGGAAACACCATATATTTT. Residues: CASNPTGAGTGNTIYF.

The chain combines TRBV19 with TRBJ1-2; D call uncertain. Trimming shortened V by 3 bases and J by 6 bases, and 20 bases separated the two germline ends. CDR1 and CDR2 from the germline V gene are LNHDA and SQIVND (reference sequence). The CDR3 is 16 residues long. DNA for the CDR3: TGTGCCAGTAGTATCGAAAAGTCAGCAACAATGGATGGCTACACCTTC. Encoded protein: CASSIEKSATMDGYTF.

Remarks on this clone: The same CDR3 can be traced to other DNA sequences in this sample. This sequence joins TRBV18 and TRBJ1-2; D gene unclear. V dropped 2 bases and J dropped 3 bases, with 7 bases sitting between them. CDR1 and CDR2 from the germline V gene are KGHSH and LQKENI. This CDR3 has 13 residues. CDR3 protein: CASSPVGDYGYTF. CDR3 DNA: TGTGCCAGCTCACCAGTCGGAGACTATGGCTACACCTTC.

The chain uses TRBV10-3 and TRBJ2-7, with 14 nucleotides matching TRBD2. CDR3 length: 15 amino acids. Germline CDR1 is ENHRY and CDR2 is SYGVKD. Germline trimming cut 5 bases from V and 3 bases from J; bases unmatched to any gene: 3. The CDR3 sequence is CAISPGLAGGYEQYF. For the CDR3, the DNA is TGTGCCATCAGTCCAGGACTAGCGGGAGGCTACGAGCAGTACTTC.

Here the CDR3 DNA reads TGTGCCAGCAGCTTTTGGGGGGCAGATACGCAGTATTTT. Translation: CASSFWGADTQYF. The chain carries TRBV7-2 and TRBJ2-3; D might be TRBD2 (6 bases). CDR1 is SGHTA, CDR2 FQGNSA, per germline. The V and J ends lost 3 bases and 4 bases respectively, with 8 bases between them. CDR3 length: 13 residues.

The chain joins TRBV11-3 to TRBJ2-7, with no clear D. Germline-derived CDR1 and CDR2 are SGHNT and YENEEA. The CDR3 is 12 amino acids. Trimming took off 1 base at V and 6 bases at J, with 7 bases between the two ends. CDR3 loop: CASSLGPTEQYF. In DNA, the CDR3 is TGTGCCAGCAGCTTAGGTCCAACCGAGCAGTACTTC.

The chain joins TRBV18 to TRBJ2-3; D is perhaps TRBD1 (5 bases). The germline V and J ends were trimmed by 5 bases and 4 bases, with 16 bases remaining between them. The CDR3 length is 15 residues. Germline CDR1 and CDR2: KGHSH and LQKENI. The CDR3 nucleotides are TGTGCCAGCTCATACGACAGATTTGTCCCAGATACGCAGTATTTT. Translated: CASSYDRFVPDTQYF.

The chain recombines TRBV4-3 with TRBJ2-3, with 8 bases matching TRBD2. J was trimmed by 0 bases and V by 5 bases; bases with no gene match: 13. CDR1 and CDR2 (germline): LGHNA, YSLEER. This CDR3 region has 18 residues. In DNA, the CDR3 is TGCGCCAGCAGCGAGCGCGTCTCCGGGGGGGCTAGCACAGATACGCAGTATTTT. It is translated as CASSERVSGGASTDTQYF.

CDR3 amino acids: CASKGGRADGNEQFF. CDR3 DNA: TGTGCCAGTAAGGGGGGCAGGGCGGATGGCAATGAGCAGTTCTTC. The J gene is TRBJ2-1, the V gene TRBV19, with D perhaps TRBD1 or TRBD2 (6 bases each). V was shortened by 7 bases and J by 6 bases, with 19 bases between the two germline ends. There are 15 residues in the CDR3. CDR1 LNHDA and CDR2 SQIVND come from the germline V gene (reference sequence). The full variable domain, with the rest looked up from reference TRBV19 and TRBJ2-1, is DGGITQSPKYLFRKEGQNVTLSCEQNLNHDAMYWYRQDPGQGLRLIYYSQIVNDFQKGDIAEGYSVSREKKESFPLTVTSAQKNPTAFYLCASKGGRADGNEQFFGPGTRLTVL.

The rearrangement links TRBV6-1 to TRBJ1-1, with 7 bases matching TRBD1. V was pared by 4 bases and J by 3 bases, with 8 bases of the junction left unmatched. Germline V CDR1 and CDR2: MNHNS, SASEGT. The CDR3 runs 15 residues. The CDR3 DNA sequence: TGTGCCAGCAGTGCCCGACAGGGCCGGGACACTGAAGCTTTCTTT. Its protein product is CASSARQGRDTEAFF.

This sequence joins TRBV5-1 and TRBJ2-2; 8 bases line up with TRBD2. J was trimmed by 6 bases and V by 3 bases; bases with no gene match: 7. Germline CDR1 SGHRS, CDR2 YFSETQ. The length of the CDR3 is 15 residues. The CDR3 DNA reads TGCGCCAGCAGCTCGGGACTAGGAAGTTCCGGGGAGCTGTTTTTT. This sequence encodes CASSSGLGSSGELFF.

The chain employs TRBV6-5 and TRBJ1-5; 8 nucleotides agree with TRBD1. Germline lookup yields CDR1 MNHEY and CDR2 SVGAGI. V shed 6 bases, J shed 7 bases, and the junction held 8 bases outside the gene matches. This CDR3 region has 14 residues. The CDR3 nucleotides read TGTGCCAGCAGGCCTAGACAGGGGAACCAGCCCCAGCATTTT. Residues: CASRPRQGNQPQHF.